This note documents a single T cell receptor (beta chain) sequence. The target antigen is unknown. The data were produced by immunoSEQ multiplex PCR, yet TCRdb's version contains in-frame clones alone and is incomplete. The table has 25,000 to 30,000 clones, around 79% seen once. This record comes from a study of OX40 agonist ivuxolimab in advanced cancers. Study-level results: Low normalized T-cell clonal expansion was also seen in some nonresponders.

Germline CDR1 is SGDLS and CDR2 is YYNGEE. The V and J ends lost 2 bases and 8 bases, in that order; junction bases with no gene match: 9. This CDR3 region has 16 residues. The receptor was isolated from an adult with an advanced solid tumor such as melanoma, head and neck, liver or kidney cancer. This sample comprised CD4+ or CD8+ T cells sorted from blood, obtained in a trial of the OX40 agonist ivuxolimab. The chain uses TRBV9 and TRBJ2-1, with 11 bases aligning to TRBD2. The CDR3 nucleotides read TGTGCCAGCAGCGTGCAGAGACTAGCGGGGATCGATGAGCAGTTCTTC. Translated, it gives CASSVQRLAGIDEQFF.